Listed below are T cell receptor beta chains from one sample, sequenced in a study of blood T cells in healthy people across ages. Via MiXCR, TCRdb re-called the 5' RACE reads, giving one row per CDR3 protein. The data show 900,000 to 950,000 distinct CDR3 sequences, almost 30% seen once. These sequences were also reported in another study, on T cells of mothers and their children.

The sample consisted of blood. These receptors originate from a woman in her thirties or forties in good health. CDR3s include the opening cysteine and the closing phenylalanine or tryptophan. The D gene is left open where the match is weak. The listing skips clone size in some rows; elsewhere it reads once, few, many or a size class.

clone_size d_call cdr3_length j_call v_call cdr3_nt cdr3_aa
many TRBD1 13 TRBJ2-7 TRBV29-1 TGCAGCGCGGGACAGGGCAACTCCTACGAGCAGTACTTC CSAGQGNSYEQYF
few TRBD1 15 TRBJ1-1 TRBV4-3 TGCGCCAGCAGCCACCTAGCAGGGGGGAACACTGAAGCTTTCTTT CASSHLAGGNTEAFF
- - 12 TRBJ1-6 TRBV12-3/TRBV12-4 TGTGCCAGCAGTACAGGAAATTCACCCCCCCACTTT CASSTGNSPPHF
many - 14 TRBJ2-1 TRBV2 TGTGCCAGCAGTGGGACCCGAGTGTACAATGAGCAGTTCTTC CASSGTRVYNEQFF
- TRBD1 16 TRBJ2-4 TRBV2 TGTGCCAGCAGCCCTAGGGGTCACAGGGGCCAGAACATTCAGTACTTC CASSPRGHRGQNIQYF
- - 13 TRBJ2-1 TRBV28 TGTGCCAGCAGTTTCACGAGCTCCTACGAGCAGTTCTTC CASSFTSSYEQFF
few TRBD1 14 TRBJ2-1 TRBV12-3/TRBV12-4 TGTGCCAGCACCGAATCGGACAGGTTTGTTGAGCAGTTCTTC CASTESDRFVEQFF
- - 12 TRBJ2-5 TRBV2 TGTGCCAGCAACCCGGGAGAGGAGACCCAGTACTTC CASNPGEETQYF
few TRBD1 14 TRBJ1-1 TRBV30 TGTGCCTGGGGACAGGGGGCAGGGGGGACTGAAGCTTTCTTT CAWGQGAGGTEAFF
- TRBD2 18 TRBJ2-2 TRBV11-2 TGTGCCAGCAGCTCAGGACTAGCGGGGGCCCCGAACACCGGGGAGCTGTTTTTT CASSSGLAGAPNTGELFF
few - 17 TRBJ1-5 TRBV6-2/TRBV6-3 TGTGCCAGCAGCCTCAGACCCCCGAGGGTCAGCAATCAGCCCCAGCATTTT CASSLRPPRVSNQPQHF
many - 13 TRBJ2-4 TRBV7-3 TGTGCCAGCAGTTTAACGGGTGAAAACATTCAGTACTTC CASSLTGENIQYF
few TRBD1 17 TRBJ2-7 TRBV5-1 TGCGCCAGCAGCTCCCGACCCTCGGGACAGGGGGTCGACGAGCAGTACTTC CASSSRPSGQGVDEQYF
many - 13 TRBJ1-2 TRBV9 TGTGCCAGCAGCTCGGGGGCTGTCTATGGCTACACCTTC CASSSGAVYGYTF
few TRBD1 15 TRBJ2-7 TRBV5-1 TGCGCCAGCAGCTTCAGACAGGGTGGCTCCTACGAGCAGTACTTC CASSFRQGGSYEQYF
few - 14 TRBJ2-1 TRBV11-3 TGTGCCAGCAGCTTAGACGGGGCGTCCAATGAGCAGTTCTTC CASSLDGASNEQFF
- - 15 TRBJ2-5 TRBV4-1 TGCGCCAGCAGCCAAAGTGACTGGGCGGCAGTGACCCAGTACTTC CASSQSDWAAVTQYF
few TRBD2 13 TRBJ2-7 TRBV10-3 TGTGCCATCACCGGACTAGCGGGTTACGAGCAGTACTTC CAITGLAGYEQYF
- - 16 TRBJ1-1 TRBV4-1 TGCGCCAGCAGCCGAGCTCTTACAGGGCCGAACACTGAAGCTTTCTTT CASSRALTGPNTEAFF
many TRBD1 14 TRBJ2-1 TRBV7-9 TGTGCCAGCAGCTTGACAGGGGCCGGGAATGAGCAGTTCTTC CASSLTGAGNEQFF
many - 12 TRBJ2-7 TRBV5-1 TGCGCCAGCAGCCGAGCCGCCTACGAGCAGTACTTC CASSRAAYEQYF
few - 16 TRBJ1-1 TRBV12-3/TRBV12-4 TGTGCCAGCAGTTTAAGTATTGGCAGAGTGAACACTGAAGCTTTCTTT CASSLSIGRVNTEAFF
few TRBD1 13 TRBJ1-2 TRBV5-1 TGCGCCAGCAGCCCTAGACAGGGGCCTACTCTCACCTTC CASSPRQGPTLTF
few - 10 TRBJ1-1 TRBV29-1 TGCAGCGTTGAATCCACTGAAGCTTTCTTT CSVESTEAFF
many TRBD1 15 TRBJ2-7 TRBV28 TGCGCCAGCAGCCTAGGACAGGGTATCTCCTACGAGCAGTACTTC CASSLGQGISYEQYF
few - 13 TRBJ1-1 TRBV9 TGTGCCAGCAGCGTAGACGGGACGTCCGCAGCTTTCTTT CASSVDGTSAAFF
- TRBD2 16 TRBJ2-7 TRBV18 TGTGCCAGCCCACCCGAGTTGCGGGGGGGCTACAATGAGCAGTACTTC CASPPELRGGYNEQYF
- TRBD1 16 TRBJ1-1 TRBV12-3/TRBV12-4 TGTGCCAGCAGTTTACGACAGGGTGGATCCGACACTGAAGCTTTCTTT CASSLRQGGSDTEAFF
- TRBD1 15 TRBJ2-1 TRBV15 TGTGCCACCAGCAGAGACCCAGGGGGCTACAATGAGCAGTTCTTC CATSRDPGGYNEQFF
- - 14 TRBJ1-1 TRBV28 TGTGCCAGCAGCCGAGGGTTTATGAACACTGAAGCTTTCTTT CASSRGFMNTEAFF
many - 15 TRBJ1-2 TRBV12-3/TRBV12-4 TGTGCCAGCAGTTTAGGCACGGCCTTACTCTATGGCTACACCTTC CASSLGTALLYGYTF
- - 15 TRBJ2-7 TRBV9 TGTGCCAGCAGCCCCAGGACAGTAAAGCGGGACGAGCAGTACTTC CASSPRTVKRDEQYF
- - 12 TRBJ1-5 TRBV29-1 TGCAGCGTTGAATCGACGGATCAGCCCCAGCATTTT CSVESTDQPQHF
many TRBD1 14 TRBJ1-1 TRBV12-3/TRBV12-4 TGTGCCAGCAGCCCGGACAGGGTGAACACTGAAGCTTTCTTT CASSPDRVNTEAFF
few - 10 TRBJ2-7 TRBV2 TGTGCCAGCAGTGGTCTGCTTCAGTACTTC CASSGLLQYF
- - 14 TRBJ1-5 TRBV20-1 TGCAGTGCTATGGGGGGGGCACACAATCAGCTCCAGCATTTT CSAMGGAHNQLQHF
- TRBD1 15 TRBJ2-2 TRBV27 TGTGCCAGCAGTTCCGGGACAGGGGGCACCGGGGAGGTGTTTTTT CASSSGTGGTGEVFF
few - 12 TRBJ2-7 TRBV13 TGTGCCAGCAGCTTAGAACAGGGCGAGCAGTACTTC CASSLEQGEQYF
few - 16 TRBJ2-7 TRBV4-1 TGCGCCAGCAGCCAAGTCCTAACAGGGACCCACTACGAGCAGTACTTC CASSQVLTGTHYEQYF
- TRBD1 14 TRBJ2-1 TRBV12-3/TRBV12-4 TGTGCCAGCAGCACCGCACAGGGGGCGCGTGAGCAGTTCTTC CASSTAQGAREQFF
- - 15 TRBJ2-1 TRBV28 TGTGCCAGCACCTCCGCCACGGGGGTCCAGCATGAGCAGTTCTTC CASTSATGVQHEQFF
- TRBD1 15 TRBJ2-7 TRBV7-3 TGTGCCAGCAGCTTAATGGGACAGGGTCTAAATGAGCAGTACTTC CASSLMGQGLNEQYF